A single sample is the source of the 14 T cell receptor beta chains below, sequenced in a study of patients and donors after allogeneic stem cell transplantation. TCRdb re-derived calls from the RT-PCR reads in MiXCR, one entry per CDR3 protein. The repertoire holds approximately 160,000 distinct CDR3 sequences, roughly 30% seen once, with roughly 3.2% in the top ten. The specimen was blood, either unsorted or a sorted T cell fraction (not recorded which). These receptors originate from a human donor who was either an allogeneic HSCT recipient or a stem cell or donor lymphocyte infusion donor (not recorded which). It is not recorded whose cells these are; they may come from a transplant donor.

This clonotype was detected once. The chain is built from TRBV20-1 and TRBJ2-1, with D unresolved. The germline V and J ends were trimmed by 0 bases and 5 bases, with 8 bases remaining between them. Germline assignment: CDR1 DFQATT and CDR2 SNEGSKA (reference sequence). The CDR3 covers 13 residues. Here the CDR3 DNA reads TGCAGTGCTAGAGAACAGAGTCACAATGAGCAGTTCTTC. The encoded protein is CSAREQSHNEQFF.

The rearrangement links TRBV4-1 to TRBJ2-7; D ambiguous. The CDR3 length is 13 residues. Germline V gene sequence: CDR1 MGHRA, CDR2 YSYEKL. V was trimmed by 4 bases and J by 1 base, leaving 8 bases between them. CDR3 nucleotides: TGCGCCAGCAGCCCAGCGAATTCCTACGAGCAGTACTTC. Translating it yields CASSPANSYEQYF.

The rearrangement joins TRBV4-2 to TRBJ1-3; D not resolved. V dropped 4 bases and J dropped 0 bases, with 16 bases sitting between them. The germline V gene encodes CDR1 LGHNA and CDR2 YNFKEQ. The CDR3 is 17 residues long. The CDR3 is CASSPRDTDFSGNTIYF. In DNA form, the CDR3 reads TGTGCCAGCAGCCCCCGCGATACGGACTTCTCTGGAAACACCATATATTTT.

The chain employs TRBV7-9 and TRBJ2-2; 9 bases are shared with TRBD2. V shed 4 bases, J shed 4 bases, and the junction held 4 bases outside the gene matches. The germline V gene has CDR1 SEHNR and CDR2 FQNEAQ (reference sequence). The length of the CDR3 is 15 residues. The chain's CDR3 is CASSSGLATTGELFF. CDR3 in DNA: TGTGCCAGCAGCTCGGGACTAGCCACCACCGGGGAGCTGTTTTTT.

A few counts support this clonotype. This chain joins TRBV3-1 and TRBJ2-1; 12 nucleotides align to TRBD2. After removal of 0 bases from V and 9 bases from J, the junction contained 12 bases not matched to a gene. The CDR3 runs 18 residues. Germline lookup yields CDR1 LGHDT and CDR2 YNNKEL (reference sequence). DNA for the CDR3: TGTGCCAGCAGCCAAGACGCGGGAGGACTAGCGGGATTGAGTGAGCAGTTCTTC. This sequence encodes CASSQDAGGLAGLSEQFF.

The chain combines TRBV4-2 with TRBJ1-1; D not certain. CDR1 is LGHNA, CDR2 YNFKEQ, per germline. Trimming left V 3 bases short and J 8 bases short, with 13 bases between. The CDR3 is made up of 13 amino acids. The CDR3 loop reads CASSHALGREAFF. The CDR3 region has the DNA TGTGCCAGCAGCCACGCCTTGGGCAGGGAAGCTTTCTTT.

This clonotype was observed at least ten times. This rearrangement joins TRBV11-2 to TRBJ1-2, with D perhaps matching TRBD1 (5 bases). V dropped 5 bases and J dropped 7 bases, with 11 bases sitting between them. CDR3 length equals 12 residues. The germline V gene has CDR1 SGHAT and CDR2 FQNNGV. The CDR3 sequence is CASSPPGPGYTF. CDR3 in DNA: TGTGCCAGCAGCCCCCCGGGGCCTGGCTACACCTTC. The entire variable domain, with the rest obtained from reference TRBV11-2 and TRBJ1-2, is as follows: EAGVAQSPRYKIIEKRQSVAFWCNPISGHATLYWYQQILGQGPKLLIQFQNNGVVDDSQLPKDRFSAERLKGVDSTLKIQPAKLEDSAVYLCASSPPGPGYTFGSGTRLTVV.

This sequence joins TRBV6-5 and TRBJ1-1; D gene unclear. The germline gives CDR1 MNHEY, CDR2 SVGAGI. This CDR3 comprises 12 residues. V was trimmed by 6 bases and J by 9 bases, leaving 14 bases between them. The DNA for the CDR3 is TGTGCCAGCAGCCCGGGAAAGCCTAAAGCTTTCTTT. Its translation is CASSPGKPKAFF.

The J gene is TRBJ2-1, the V gene TRBV5-1, with 7 bases fitting TRBD2. There are 17 residues in the CDR3. Per germline, CDR1 SGHRS and CDR2 YFSETQ. V lost 3 bases to trimming and J lost 1 base; unmatched junction nucleotides: 10. The CDR3: CASSWGGRERSYNEQFF. The CDR3 coding sequence is TGCGCCAGCAGCTGGGGTGGGCGGGAGAGGTCCTACAATGAGCAGTTCTTC. The complete variable domain, with remaining parts taken from reference TRBV5-1 and TRBJ2-1, reads KAGVTQTPRYLIKTRGQQVTLSCSPISGHRSVSWYQQTPGQGLQFLFEYFSETQRNKGNFPGRFSGRQFSNSRSEMNVSTLELGDSALYLCASSWGGRERSYNEQFFGPGTRLTVL.

There are a few counts of this clonotype. This chain connects TRBV6-2 or TRBV6-3 to TRBJ1-5; tentatively, D is TRBD1 (5 bases). Germline loops: CDR1 MNHEY, CDR2 SVGEGT. Trimming took off 2 bases at V and 6 bases at J, with 11 bases between the two ends. The CDR3 is 14 residues long. The CDR3 nucleotides read TGTGCCAGCAGTTACGGCAGGGCCCCTCAGCCCCAGCATTTT. Encoded protein: CASSYGRAPQPQHF.

The rearrangement uses TRBV23-1 and TRBJ2-4, with 7 bases lining up with TRBD2. TRBV23-1 carries the ORF label, with uncertain function. This CDR3 spans 16 amino acids. The J segment lost 3 bases and the V segment lost 6 bases, leaving 11 bases of the junction unmatched. CDR3 nucleotide sequence: TGCGCCAGCAGACTAATGCAGGGCGGGGGCAAAAACATTCAGTACTTC. This encodes CASRLMQGGGKNIQYF.

Only a few counts were recorded for this clonotype. This sequence joins TRBV4-3 and TRBJ1-2; weak D call: TRBD1 (6 bases). CDR1 and CDR2 (germline): LGHNA, YSLEER. This CDR3 has 15 residues. The V end was cut by 1 base, the J end by 4 bases, with 13 bases between. The CDR3 loop reads CASSQVRGTLYGYTF. CDR3 bases: TGCGCCAGCAGCCAAGTTAGGGGGACGCTCTATGGCTACACCTTC.

V gene TRBV7-9 combines with J gene TRBJ1-2, with 7 bases identical to TRBD1. The germline gives CDR1 SEHNR, CDR2 FQNEAQ (reference sequence). V lost 4 bases to trimming and J lost 0 bases; unmatched junction nucleotides: 5. The CDR3 contains 15 residues. The CDR3 loop reads CASSWDRAANYGYTF. CDR3 nucleotides: TGTGCCAGCAGCTGGGACAGAGCGGCTAACTATGGCTACACCTTC.

This chain uses TRBV20-1 with TRBJ1-6; the match to TRBD1 covers 7 bases. In germline, CDR1 is DFQATT, CDR2 SNEGSKA (reference sequence). With V trimmed by 5 bases and J by 5 bases, 9 bases remained unmatched. CDR3 length: 15 amino acids. This CDR3 reads CSALRLTGDNSPLHF. The CDR3 DNA reads as TGCAGTGCTCTGAGGCTCACAGGGGATAATTCACCCCTCCACTTT.